The 28 T cell receptor beta chains given below trace back to one sample, sequenced in a study of blood T cells in healthy people across ages (dated by TCRdb to between 2015 and 2017). The library relied on 5' RACE. Sequenced using an Illumina HiSeq 2500. A second PCR of roughly 6 to 12 cycles was performed with a sample-barcoded 5' primer and a J-beta primer mix. The raw public reads went through TCRdb reprocessing: fastp at Q25, MiXCR clone calling, in-frame beta chains kept. Records with the same CDR3 protein are collapsed into one entry carrying the most frequent genes and DNA. This sample comprises around 710,000 distinct CDR3 sequences, about 40% of them detected only once. The ten largest clones add up to roughly 19% of the sample. The material sequenced was blood. These receptors all stem from a woman aged 60-75 years in good health.

The V gene is TRBV20-1, the J gene TRBJ2-5, with 7 bases aligning to TRBD1. The end of the DNA is better explained by TRBJ2-7, so the J call may be wrong. Germline CDR1 is DFQATT and CDR2 is SNEGSKA (reference sequence). The CDR3 has 15 amino acids. The CDR3 loop reads CSATLGVQGRFEQYF. DNA of the CDR3: TGCAGTGCGACATTAGGGGTACAGGGGCGATTCGAGCAGTACTTC.

This clonotype was seen more than once but under ten times. V gene TRBV27 combines with J gene TRBJ2-7; TRBD1 agrees at 8 bases. Germline CDR1 and CDR2: MNHEY and SMNVEV (reference sequence). Trimming took 0 bases from V and 4 from J; bases not matched to a gene: 8. This CDR3 contains 16 residues. CDR3 bases: TGTGCCAGCAGTTTATCTTCCGGGACAGGTCCTTACGAGCAGTACTTC. Translation: CASSLSSGTGPYEQYF.

The chain employs TRBV12-3 or TRBV12-4 and TRBJ2-3; D gene ambiguous. The CDR3 consists of 16 residues. V was pared by 7 bases and J by 4 bases, with 21 bases between. The CDR3 sequence: CASTLLNNVGSDTQYF. The CDR3 DNA reads as TGTGCCAGCACCCTATTAAATAATGTGGGTTCAGATACGCAGTATTTT.

This clonotype was observed at least ten times. The J gene is TRBJ2-1, the V gene TRBV11-2; 11 nucleotides match TRBD2. Trimming at V came to 4 bases and at J to 7 bases, leaving 6 bases not matched to a gene. Per the germline V gene, CDR1 is SGHAT and CDR2 is FQNNGV. The CDR3 loop spans 15 amino acids. The CDR3 nucleotides are TGTGCCAGCAGCTATAGCGGGGGGGCCGGTAATGAGCAGTTCTTC. This gives the protein CASSYSGGAGNEQFF.

The gene calls are TRBV6-1 and TRBJ2-3, with a tentative D call TRBD2 (6 bases). Between the trimmed V and J ends, which lost 7 bases and 0 bases, there was a span of 20 bases. The CDR3 covers 17 residues. Germline-derived CDR1 and CDR2 are MNHNS and SASEGT. This chain's CDR3 is CASKPFRTGTSTDTQYF. The CDR3 DNA sequence: TGTGCCAGCAAACCCTTCAGGACGGGGACTAGCACAGATACGCAGTATTTT.

In its sample, this clonotype was seen many times. The chain joins TRBV13 to TRBJ2-7; tentatively, D is TRBD2 (6 bases). V lost 6 bases, J lost 0 bases, and 12 bases lay in between. CDR3 length: 14 residues. Germline V gives CDR1 PRHDT, CDR2 FYEKMQ (reference sequence). The CDR3 sequence: CASRMGGSSYEQYF. As DNA, the CDR3 is TGTGCCAGCAGGATGGGGGGTAGCTCCTACGAGCAGTACTTC.

This chain links TRBV20-1 with TRBJ2-3; possible D gene TRBD2, 6 bases. The ends were cut back, 3 bases at V and 3 bases at J, with 16 bases in the middle. There are 15 residues in the CDR3. Germline lookup yields CDR1 DFQATT and CDR2 SNEGSKA (reference sequence). DNA of the CDR3: TGCAGTGCTAGGGGCTCGCGGGAACTAACAGATACGCAGTATTTT. This encodes CSARGSRELTDTQYF.

The chain links TRBV21-1 to TRBJ2-3. TRBV21-1 is marked as a pseudogene. The CDR3 has 13 residues. The CDR3 spells CASSCTPPDTQYF. Here the CDR3 DNA reads TGTGCCAGCAGTTGCACCCCACCAGATACGCAGTATTTT.

This clonotype occurred once. The chain is built from TRBV28 and TRBJ2-7, with 9 bases lining up with TRBD1. This CDR3 has 16 residues. V shed 4 bases and J 3 bases; nucleotides not matched to a gene: 10. Germline CDR1 is MDHEN and CDR2 is SYDVKM. CDR3 coding DNA: TGTGCCAGCAGTTGGCCGCAGGGACAGGGTGGCTACGAGCAGTACTTC. Its protein product is CASSWPQGQGGYEQYF.

The chain combines TRBV7-9 with TRBJ2-3; 10 nucleotides line up with TRBD2. Trimming cost V 6 bases and J 6 bases; bases outside gene matches: 9. The CDR3 runs 15 residues. In germline, CDR1 is SEHNR, CDR2 FQNEAQ (reference sequence). The CDR3 sequence is CASSEPAGGVDTQYF. CDR3 sequence (DNA): TGTGCCAGCAGTGAACCAGCGGGAGGGGTTGATACGCAGTATTTT. The full variable domain, its missing parts supplied by reference TRBV7-9 and TRBJ2-3, is DTGVSQNPRHKITKRGQNVTFRCDPISEHNRLYWYRQTLGQGPEFLTYFQNEAQLEKSRLLSDRFSAERPKGSFSTLEIQRTEQGDSAMYLCASSEPAGGVDTQYFGPGTRLTVL.

About this clonotype itself: One junction end does not reproduce the germline sequence, and a read error may be involved. The chain is built from TRBV7-3 and TRBJ2-6; 7 bases agree with TRBD1. This CDR3 is built from 17 residues. CDR1 and CDR2 (germline): SGHTA, FQGTGA. CDR3 region: CASSKTGEIAGANVLTF. In DNA form, the CDR3 reads TGCGCCAGCAGCAAAACAGGGGAGATAGCTGGGGCCAACGTCCTGACTTTC.

Only one count was recorded for this clonotype. This chain joins TRBV20-1 and TRBJ1-3; D remains ambiguous. The ends were cut back, 3 bases at V and 0 bases at J, with 9 bases in the middle. The germline V gene encodes CDR1 DFQATT and CDR2 SNEGSKA (reference sequence). The CDR3 spans 14 residues. The CDR3: CSASRANSGNTIYF. The CDR3 DNA follows: TGCAGTGCTAGTAGGGCAAACTCTGGAAACACCATATATTTT.

About this clonotype itself: At one end, the junction sequence differs from germline, possibly due to a read error. V and J are TRBV7-3 and TRBJ1-2, with D possibly TRBD1 on 5 matching bases. This CDR3 comprises 13 residues. The germline V gene has CDR1 SGHTA and CDR2 FQGTGA. This CDR3 reads CTSSLDSNYGYTF. The CDR3 DNA follows: TGTACCAGCAGCTTAGACAGTAACTATGGCTACACCTTC.

This clonotype was counted a few times. The chain couples TRBV18 to TRBJ2-1; TRBD1 might be the D (6 bases). Trimming stripped 6 bases from V and 5 bases from J, with 11 bases between. Looked up from germline, CDR1 is KGHSH and CDR2 is LQKENI. The CDR3 sequence is 13 residues long. In DNA, the CDR3 is TGTGCCAGCTCCTCGGACAGCGACAATGAGCAGTTCTTC. Amino acid sequence: CASSSDSDNEQFF.

The V call is TRBV24-1, the J call TRBJ2-5, with D possibly being TRBD2 (5 bases). This CDR3 has 13 amino acids. Germline assignment: CDR1 KGHDR and CDR2 SFDVKD. The ends were cut back, 4 bases at V and 3 bases at J, with 8 bases in the middle. The DNA of the CDR3 is TGTGCCACCAGTGACCTACTAGAAGAGACCCAGTACTTC. This encodes CATSDLLEETQYF.

This chain links TRBV7-2 with TRBJ1-2; 10 bases fit TRBD1. Germline-derived CDR1 and CDR2 are SGHTA and FQGNSA. V was pared by 5 bases and J by 3 bases, with 6 bases of the junction left unmatched. This CDR3 region has 15 residues. The CDR3, as DNA: TGTGCCAGCAGCCCCCGACAGGGGGCCTACTATGGCTACACCTTC. Its translation is CASSPRQGAYYGYTF.

This clonotype was seen only a few times. Since a much larger clone is just one base distant, this may be a read error. V and J are TRBV18 and TRBJ2-1; TRBD2 is a possible D gene (5 bases). Germline-derived CDR1 and CDR2 are KGHSH and LQKENI. The CDR3 spans 14 residues. Trimming stripped 0 bases from V and 13 bases from J, with 16 bases between. CDR3 coding DNA: TGTGCCAGCTCACCACCGGGGAGCGAAGAGACCCAGTTCTTC. Encoded protein: CASSPPGSEETQFF.

This chain connects TRBV28 to TRBJ1-5; unclear D gene. CDR3 length equals 15 residues. Between the trimmed V and J ends, which lost 7 bases and 3 bases, there was a span of 16 bases. Germline V gene lookup returns CDR1 MDHEN and CDR2 SYDVKM. The CDR3 nucleotides read TGTGCCAGCAATGCTAATCCCCTTCTCAATCAGCCCCAGCATTTT. As protein: CASNANPLLNQPQHF. The full variable domain, rest sourced from reference TRBV28 and TRBJ1-5, is DVKVTQSSRYLVKRTGEKVFLECVQDMDHENMFWYRQDPGLGLRLIYFSYDVKMKEKGDIPEGYSVSREKKERFSLILESASTNQTSMYLCASNANPLLNQPQHFGDGTRLSIL.

This sequence joins TRBV29-1 and TRBJ1-2, with a tentative D call TRBD1 (6 bases). The CDR3 spans 15 residues. CDR1 and CDR2 from the germline V gene are SQVTM and ANQGSEA. Trimming stripped 6 bases from V and 1 base from J, with 18 bases between. CDR3 nucleotides: TGCAGCGTCGAATTGGACAGAAACCATAACTATGGCTACACCTTC. Protein product: CSVELDRNHNYGYTF.

This chain links TRBV3-1 with TRBJ1-2; D remains ambiguous. The CDR3 length is 17 residues. Germline V gene data show CDR1 as LGHDT and CDR2 as YNNKEL (reference sequence). V lost 0 bases and J lost 5, with 19 bases in between. The CDR3 region is CASSQDPLASGFYGYTF. The CDR3 DNA is TGTGCCAGCAGCCAAGATCCCCTGGCCTCGGGATTTTATGGCTACACCTTC.

J is TRBJ2-7 and V is TRBV27; maybe TRBD2 (6 bases). This CDR3 has 14 amino acids. From germline, CDR1 is MNHEY and CDR2 SMNVEV (reference sequence). Trimming stripped 2 bases from V and 0 bases from J, with 8 bases between. Written as DNA, the CDR3 is TGTGCCAGCAGTTTACGGACTACCTCCTACGAGCAGTACTTC. Its translation: CASSLRTTSYEQYF.

The chain joins TRBV6-2 or TRBV6-3 to TRBJ1-3; D uncertain. The V gene's germline CDR1 is MNHEY and CDR2 SVGEGT. The CDR3 is 17 amino acids. V was pared by 0 bases and J by 0 bases, with 12 bases between. The CDR3 DNA is TGTGCCAGCAGTTACTCGATTTACCCCGGCTCTGGAAACACCATATATTTT. Protein: CASSYSIYPGSGNTIYF.

DNA for the CDR3: TGTGCCAGCAGCCCCCCCGGGACAGGGTGGGAGACCCAGTACTTC. Protein sequence: CASSPPGTGWETQYF. This rearrangement joins TRBV7-2 to TRBJ2-7; 9 nucleotides match TRBD1. With the DNA end fitting TRBJ2-5 better, the J assignment may be wrong. Per the germline V gene, CDR1 is SGHTA and CDR2 is FQGNSA. The CDR3 loop spans 15 amino acids.

About this clonotype: The junction and the germline gene differ at one end; a read error may be behind it. The chain employs TRBV10-3 and TRBJ1-6, with unresolved D. The length of the CDR3 is 14 residues. Germline CDR1 and CDR2: ENHRY and SYGVKD. CDR3 nucleotide sequence: TGTGCCATCAGTGAAGGGCAGAATAATTCACCCCCCCACTTT. Encoded protein: CAISEGQNNSPPHF.

This clonotype was recorded a few times. The chain joins TRBV7-9 to TRBJ2-7; 8 bases align to TRBD1. The CDR3 runs to 15 residues. Germline trimming cut 2 bases from V and 5 bases from J; bases unmatched to any gene: 8. Germline V gene sequence: CDR1 SEHNR, CDR2 FQNEAQ (reference sequence). This CDR3 reads CASSLKAGGGDEQYF. CDR3 nucleotides: TGTGCCAGCAGCTTAAAAGCAGGGGGCGGCGACGAGCAGTACTTC.

This chain uses TRBV7-3 with TRBJ2-7; no firm D call. CDR1 SGHTA and CDR2 FQGTGA come from the germline V gene. The CDR3 covers 14 residues. V lost 3 bases, J lost 7 bases, and 16 bases lay in between. CDR3 nucleotides: TGTGCCAGCAGCTTCACAAGTAACACCGGGGAGCAGTACTTC. Amino acid sequence: CASSFTSNTGEQYF.

This clonotype appeared a single time. This sequence joins TRBV27 and TRBJ2-3; D call uncertain. CDR1 and CDR2 (germline): MNHEY, SMNVEV (reference sequence). CDR3 length equals 16 residues. Trimming removed 5 bases from V and 0 bases from J, with 15 bases in between. The CDR3 region has the DNA TGTGCCAGCAGTCCCCTGTATTTTATGAGCACAGATACGCAGTATTTT. Its protein product is CASSPLYFMSTDTQYF.

This clonotype was detected many times. The V and J genes are TRBV6-2 or TRBV6-3 and TRBJ2-1; D might be TRBD2 (6 bases). Trimming left V 6 bases short and J 1 base short, with 7 bases between. Germline lookup yields CDR1 MNHEY and CDR2 SVGEGT. The CDR3 has 13 amino acids. The CDR3 sequence: CASSRESYNEQFF. As DNA, the CDR3 is TGTGCCAGCAGCCGGGAGTCCTACAATGAGCAGTTCTTC.